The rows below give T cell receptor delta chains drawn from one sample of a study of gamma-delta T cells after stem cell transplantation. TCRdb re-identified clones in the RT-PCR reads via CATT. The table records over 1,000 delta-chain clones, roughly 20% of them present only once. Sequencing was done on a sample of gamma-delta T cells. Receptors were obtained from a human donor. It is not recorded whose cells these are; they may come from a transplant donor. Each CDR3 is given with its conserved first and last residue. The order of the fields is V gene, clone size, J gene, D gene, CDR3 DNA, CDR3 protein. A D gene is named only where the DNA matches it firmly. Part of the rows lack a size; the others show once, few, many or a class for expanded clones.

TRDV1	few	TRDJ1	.	TGTGCTCTTGGGGTTCCTTCCCTACTGAAAACCGATAAACTCATCTTT	CALGVPSLLKTDKLIF
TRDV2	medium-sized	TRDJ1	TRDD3	TGTGCCTGTGACACCGGGGGGATACTAACCGATAAACTCATCTTT	CACDTGGILTDKLIF
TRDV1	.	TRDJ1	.	TGTGCTCTTGGGGAACTAGACTACACCGATAAACTCATCTTT	CALGELDYTDKLIF
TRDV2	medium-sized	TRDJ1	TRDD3	TGTGCCTGTGATACGTTGGGGGATACGCCCGATAAACTCATCTTT	CACDTLGDTPDKLIF
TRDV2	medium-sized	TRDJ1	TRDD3	TGTGCCTGTGATAAACTGGGGGATAGAGGGTACACCGATAAACTCATCTTT	CACDKLGDRGYTDKLIF
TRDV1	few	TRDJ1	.	TGTGCTCTTGGGAACGGGGTCTTACGACTAGTTCATCCATGTCGTTACACCGATAAACTCATCTTT	CALGNGVLRLVHPCRYTDKLIF
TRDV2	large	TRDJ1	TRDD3	TGTGCCTGTGACACAATAACACGGGGGCCATTGTGGGGGAAAGACACCGATAAACTCATCTTT	CACDTITRGPLWGKDTDKLIF
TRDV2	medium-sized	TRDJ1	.	TGTGCCTGTGACTTAGCGGGCCAGTACACCGATAAACTCATCTTT	CACDLAGQYTDKLIF
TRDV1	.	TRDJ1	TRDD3	TGTGCTCTTGGGGAGCGTGTACTTCCTGCCCCTCAGGTGGGGGATACGTACCTCGGTAAACTCATCTTT	CALGERVLPAPQVGDTYLGKLIF
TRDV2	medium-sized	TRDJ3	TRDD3	TGTGCCTGTGACAATTTAGAGGGAACTGGGGGAGTCTCCTGGGACACCCGACAGATGTTTTTC	CACDNLEGTGGVSWDTRQMFF
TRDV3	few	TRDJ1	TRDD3	TGTGCCCACAGATCTGGGGGATACTGGTTCACCGATAAACTCATCTTT	CAHRSGGYWFTDKLIF
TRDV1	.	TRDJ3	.	TGTGCTCTTGGGGAACTAGACAATCCAAAGGCTGCCGGGTACGGGTCCTGGGACACCCGACAGATGTTTTTC	CALGELDNPKAAGYGSWDTRQMFF
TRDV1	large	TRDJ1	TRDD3	TGTGCTCTTGGGGAAACCGTTTCCTACGTCTGGGGGATTTTCTTCACCGATAAACTCATCTTT	CALGETVSYVWGIFFTDKLIF
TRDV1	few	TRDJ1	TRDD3	TGTGCTCTTGCGACTGGGGGATTGTACACCGATAAACTCATCTTT	CALATGGLYTDKLIF
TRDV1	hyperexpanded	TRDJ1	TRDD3	TGTGCTCTTGGGGAACTATGGGTACTGGGGGATCCGTCCGATAAACTCATCTTT	CALGELWVLGDPSDKLIF